A selection of T cell receptor beta chains follows, all from one sample in a study of cytomegalovirus exposure and HLA in healthy donors. The method was immunoSEQ multiplex PCR; TCRdb's version includes in-frame clones alone and lacks a portion of them. This table has 200,000 or so clones, 75% to 90% appearing once. Sequenced: PBMCs. The source is a woman in her 50s in good health and CMV-seropositive. The CDR3 runs from the conserved cysteine through the conserved F or W. The D gene is left open where the match is weak. Only part of the rows carry a size: once, few, many, or a class if the clone is expanded.

j_gene,d_gene,abundance,v_gene,CDR3aa,CDR3nt
TRBJ1-2,.,.,TRBV28,CASKRGSYGYTF,TGTGCCAGCAAGAGGGGGAGCTATGGCTACACCTTC
TRBJ2-1,TRBD1,.,TRBV2,CASSDRDRAFNEQFF,TGTGCCAGCAGTGACAGGGACAGGGCTTTCAATGAGCAGTTCTTC
TRBJ1-2,.,.,TRBV15,CATSRGATVINYGYTF,TGTGCCACCAGCAGAGGTGCCACAGTTATCAACTATGGCTACACCTTC
TRBJ1-2,.,.,TRBV5-8,CASSLVGGNYGYTF,TGTGCCAGCAGCTTGGTCGGCGGCAACTATGGCTACACCTTC
TRBJ2-3,.,.,TRBV10-2,CASSESTTGRTDTQYF,TGCGCCAGCAGTGAGTCGACGACAGGACGCACAGATACGCAGTATTTT
TRBJ1-2,.,.,TRBV7-2,CASSLGGGLGYTF,TGTGCCAGCAGCTTAGGTGGTGGGCTTGGCTACACCTTC
TRBJ1-5,TRBD1,.,TRBV28,CASTPARGLQPQHF,TGTGCCAGCACCCCTGCCAGGGGGCTTCAGCCCCAGCATTTT
TRBJ1-5,TRBD1,.,TRBV29-1,CSVGLTGGVDQPQHF,TGCAGCGTTGGACTGACAGGGGGCGTCGATCAGCCCCAGCATTTT
TRBJ1-1,.,.,TRBV30,CAWSPGWDTEAFF,TGTGCCTGGAGTCCGGGGTGGGACACTGAAGCTTTCTTT
TRBJ1-5,.,.,TRBV28,CASRGGVQDQPQHF,TGTGCCAGCAGGGGAGGGGTTCAAGATCAGCCCCAGCATTTT
TRBJ1-2,TRBD1,.,TRBV7-9,CSSSLADRRGGYTF,TGTTCCAGCAGCTTAGCGGACAGGCGAGGTGGCTACACCTTC
TRBJ2-2,TRBD2,.,TRBV28,CASSRGGADTGELFF,TGTGCCAGCAGTCGCGGGGGGGCCGACACCGGGGAGCTGTTTTTT
TRBJ1-1,.,.,TRBV11-2,CASSYTGAVNTEAFF,TGTGCCAGCAGCTATACTGGGGCGGTGAACACTGAAGCTTTCTTT
TRBJ2-1,TRBD2,.,TRBV10-1,CASSDVAGINEQFF,TGCGCCAGCAGTGATGTAGCGGGGATAAATGAGCAGTTCTTC
TRBJ2-7,TRBD2,.,TRBV2,CASSKTSGGTPYEQYF,TGTGCCAGCAGTAAAACTAGCGGGGGGACGCCCTACGAGCAGTACTTC
TRBJ2-2,.,once,TRBV27,CASSSLTLNTGELFF,TGTGCCAGCAGTTCCCTGACATTGAACACCGGGGAGCTGTTTTTT
TRBJ2-3,.,once,TRBV30,CAWSKSRLSTDTQYF,TGTGCCTGGAGTAAGAGCAGGCTTAGCACAGATACGCAGTATTTT
TRBJ2-1,TRBD2,.,TRBV29-1,CSVGQAGGYNEQFF,TGCAGCGTTGGCCAAGCGGGGGGGTACAATGAGCAGTTCTTC
TRBJ2-1,.,.,TRBV19,CASTQGLWTYNEQFF,TGTGCCAGCACCCAGGGGCTGTGGACCTACAATGAGCAGTTCTTC
TRBJ1-1,.,.,TRBV18,CASSPMSGTMNTEAFF,TGTGCCAGCTCACCAATGTCCGGGACTATGAACACTGAAGCTTTCTTT